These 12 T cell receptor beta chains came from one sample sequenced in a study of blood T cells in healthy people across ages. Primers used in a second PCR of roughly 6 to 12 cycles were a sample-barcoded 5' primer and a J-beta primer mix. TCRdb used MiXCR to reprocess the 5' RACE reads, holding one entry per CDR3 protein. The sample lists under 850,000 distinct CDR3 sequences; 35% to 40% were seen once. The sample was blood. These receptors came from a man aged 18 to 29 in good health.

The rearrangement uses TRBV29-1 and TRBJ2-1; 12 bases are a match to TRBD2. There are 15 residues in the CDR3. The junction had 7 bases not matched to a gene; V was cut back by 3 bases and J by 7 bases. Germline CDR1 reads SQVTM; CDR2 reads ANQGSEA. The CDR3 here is CSVDGLAGSDNEQFF. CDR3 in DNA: TGCAGCGTTGATGGACTAGCGGGGAGCGATAATGAGCAGTTCTTC.

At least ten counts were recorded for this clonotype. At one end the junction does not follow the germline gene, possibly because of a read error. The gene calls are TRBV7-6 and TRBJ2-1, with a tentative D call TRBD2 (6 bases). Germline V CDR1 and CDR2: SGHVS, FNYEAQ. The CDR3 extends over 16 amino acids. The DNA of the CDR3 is TGTGCCAGCAGCTCCACGACGGGGGTCTCCTACAATGAACAGTTCTTC. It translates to CASSSTTGVSYNEQFF.

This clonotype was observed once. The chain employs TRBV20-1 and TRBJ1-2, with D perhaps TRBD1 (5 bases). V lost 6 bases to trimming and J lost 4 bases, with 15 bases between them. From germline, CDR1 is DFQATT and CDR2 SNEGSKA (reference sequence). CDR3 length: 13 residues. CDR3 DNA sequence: TGCAGTGCCGAGACGGGGGGTGCCTATGGCTACACCTTC. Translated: CSAETGGAYGYTF.

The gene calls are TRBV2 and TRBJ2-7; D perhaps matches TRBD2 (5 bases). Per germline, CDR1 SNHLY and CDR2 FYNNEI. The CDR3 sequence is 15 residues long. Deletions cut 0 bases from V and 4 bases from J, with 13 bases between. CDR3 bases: TGTGCCAGCAGTGAAGCGCAACCTAGCTGGTACGAGCAGTACTTC. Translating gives CASSEAQPSWYEQYF.

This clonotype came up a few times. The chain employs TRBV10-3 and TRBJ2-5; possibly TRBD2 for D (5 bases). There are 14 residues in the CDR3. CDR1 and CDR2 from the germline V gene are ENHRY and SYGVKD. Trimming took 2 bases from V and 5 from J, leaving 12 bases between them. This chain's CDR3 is CAISEGQPGETQYF. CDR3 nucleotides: TGTGCCATCAGTGAGGGCCAACCGGGGGAGACCCAGTACTTC.

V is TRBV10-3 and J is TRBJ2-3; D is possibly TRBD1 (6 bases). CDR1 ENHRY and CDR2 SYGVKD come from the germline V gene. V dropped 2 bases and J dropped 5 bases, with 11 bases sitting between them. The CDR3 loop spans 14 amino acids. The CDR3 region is CAISEDGQKDTQYF. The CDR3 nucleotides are TGTGCCATCAGTGAGGACGGACAGAAAGATACGCAGTATTTT.

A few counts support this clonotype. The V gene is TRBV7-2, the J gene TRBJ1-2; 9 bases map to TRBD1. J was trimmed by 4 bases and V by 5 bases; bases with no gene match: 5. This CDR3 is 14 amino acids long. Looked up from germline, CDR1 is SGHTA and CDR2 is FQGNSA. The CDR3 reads CASSKDRGPYGYTF. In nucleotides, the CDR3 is TGTGCCAGCAGCAAGGACAGGGGCCCCTATGGCTACACCTTC.

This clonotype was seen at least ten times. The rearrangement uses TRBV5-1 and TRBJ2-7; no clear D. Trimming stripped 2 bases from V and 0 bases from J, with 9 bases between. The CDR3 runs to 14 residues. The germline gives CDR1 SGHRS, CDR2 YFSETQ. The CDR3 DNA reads TGCGCCAGCAGCTTCGCGTCAGACTCCTACGAGCAGTACTTC. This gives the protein CASSFASDSYEQYF. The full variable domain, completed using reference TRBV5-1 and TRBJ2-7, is KAGVTQTPRYLIKTRGQQVTLSCSPISGHRSVSWYQQTPGQGLQFLFEYFSETQRNKGNFPGRFSGRQFSNSRSEMNVSTLELGDSALYLCASSFASDSYEQYFGPGTRLTVT.

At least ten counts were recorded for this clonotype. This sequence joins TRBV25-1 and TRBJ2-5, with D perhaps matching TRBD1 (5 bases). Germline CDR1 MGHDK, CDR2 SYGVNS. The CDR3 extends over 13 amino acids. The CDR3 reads CGSQGFGQETQYF. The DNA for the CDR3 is TGTGGCTCGCAGGGTTTCGGACAAGAGACCCAGTACTTC.

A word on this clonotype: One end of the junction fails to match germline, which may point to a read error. CDR3 DNA: TGTGCCAGCAGCCAAACCGGGGGGGGAACCCGAGGCGAGCAGCACTTC. This translates into CASSQTGGGTRGEQHF. This chain links TRBV14 with TRBJ2-1; 8 nucleotides align to TRBD2. The CDR3 is 16 amino acids. CDR1 is SGHDN and CDR2 is FVKESK in the germline V gene.

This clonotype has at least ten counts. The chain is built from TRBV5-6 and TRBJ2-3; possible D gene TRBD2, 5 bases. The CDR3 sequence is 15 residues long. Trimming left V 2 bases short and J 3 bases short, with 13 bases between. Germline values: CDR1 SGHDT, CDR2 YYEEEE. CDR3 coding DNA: TGTGCCAGCAGCTTCAACGGTCTAGCAACAGATACGCAGTATTTT. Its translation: CASSFNGLATDTQYF.

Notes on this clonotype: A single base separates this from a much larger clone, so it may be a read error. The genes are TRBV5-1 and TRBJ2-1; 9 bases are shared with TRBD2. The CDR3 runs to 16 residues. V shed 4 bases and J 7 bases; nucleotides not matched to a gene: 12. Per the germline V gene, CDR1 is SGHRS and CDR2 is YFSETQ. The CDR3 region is CASSEDIGLARNEQFF. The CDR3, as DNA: TGCGCCAGCAGCGAGGATATAGGACTAGCGAGGAATGAGCAGTTCTTC. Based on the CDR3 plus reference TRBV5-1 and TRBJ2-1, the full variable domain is KAGVTQTPRYLIKTRGQQVTLSCSPISGHRSVSWYQQTPGQGLQFLFEYFSETQRNKGNFPGRFSGRQFSNSRSEMNVSTLELGDSALYLCASSEDIGLARNEQFFGPGTRLTVL.